This T cell receptor (beta chain) was sequenced for a study of blood T cell repertoires in COVID-19. Study information: Samples taken during acute and convalescent COVID-19 were collected in the United States, Italy and Spain.

Sequencing used immunoSEQ multiplex PCR; TCRdb keeps in-frame clones, though not all of them. The table includes around 330,000 clones, roughly 86% detected once. The CDR3 sequence is 16 residues long. Germline CDR1 reads SGHAT; CDR2 reads FQNNGV. Trimming stripped 1 base from V and 0 bases from J, with 12 bases between. The study recruited people aged 18 to 89 years across about 25 US areas. Cohort allocation depended upon clinical history that participants reported. The J gene is TRBJ1-1, the V gene TRBV11-2; D is unresolved. The material sequenced was PBMCs or T cells enriched from blood (not recorded which). The TCR sequence derives from a woman aged 18-29 years who had recovered from COVID-19. CDR3 in DNA: TGTGCCAGCAGCTTAGTGGGCAGTCCGATGAACACTGAAGCTTTCTTT. Translated: CASSLVGSPMNTEAFF.